This TCR beta chain came from a study of blood T cell repertoires in COVID-19. Germline CDR1 LNHDA, CDR2 SQIVND (reference sequence). The CDR3 is 13 residues long. V was cut by 5 bases and J by 4 bases, with 11 bases left in between. Sequencing was performed with immunoSEQ multiplex PCR; in TCRdb, only in-frame clones are kept and a portion is missing. The table includes around 140,000 clones, 88% detected once. The sequenced sample consisted of peripheral blood. The TCR was taken from a woman aged 60-75 years with acute or convalescent COVID-19. The J gene is TRBJ1-2, the V gene TRBV19, with D possibly matching TRBD1 (5 bases). The CDR3 sequence: CASSAGPGYGYTF. The CDR3 bases are TGTGCCAGTAGTGCAGGGCCAGGCTATGGCTACACCTTC.